This is a list of T cell receptor beta chains from one sample in a study of blood T cell repertoires in COVID-19. Sequencing used immunoSEQ multiplex PCR; TCRdb keeps in-frame clones, though not all of them. The profile shows approximately 100,000 clones, approximately 81% of them singletons. The sequenced sample consisted of peripheral blood. Every receptor here comes from an elderly man with acute or convalescent COVID-19. The CDR3 runs from the conserved cysteine through the conserved F or W. Each record gives: clone size, CDR3 length, J gene, V gene, CDR3 protein. Part of the rows lack a size; the others show once, few, many or a class for expanded clones.

>few|13|TRBJ2-7|TRBV29-1
CSAGELAGEEQYF
>.|15|TRBJ2-2|TRBV11-3
CASSQTRGLTGELFF
>once|16|TRBJ2-1|TRBV6-4
CASSDSSTGSSDEQFF
>.|14|TRBJ1-2|TRBV7-2
CASTLTARNYGYTF
>.|16|TRBJ2-7|TRBV3-1/TRBV3-2
CASSHLGLAGNGEQYF
>.|13|TRBJ2-2|TRBV11-3
CASSGRGSGELFF
>.|15|TRBJ2-3|TRBV5-1
CASSSGQGIIDTQYF
>.|15|TRBJ2-7|TRBV14
CASSPLAGAFYEQYF
>.|11|TRBJ1-2|TRBV2
CASSGGNGYTF
>.|18|TRBJ2-1|TRBV19
CASHAGTSGRPNYNEQFF
>.|13|TRBJ2-3|TRBV28
CASSSSSPDTQYF
>.|14|TRBJ2-7|TRBV5-1
CASSLSGSSYEQYF
>.|13|TRBJ1-2|TRBV30
CAYRLPPREGYTF
>.|16|TRBJ2-7|TRBV6-5
CASSYSDRGRFNEQYF
>.|15|TRBJ2-1|TRBV6-5
CASMGRRGPENEQFF
>.|11|TRBJ1-2|TRBV6-5
CASISEGGYTF
>.|16|TRBJ2-7|TRBV9
CASSVAGDAVPYEQYF
>.|13|TRBJ1-2|TRBV6-5
CASSYSHYYGYTF
>.|12|TRBJ2-3|TRBV7-3
CASSLPPDTQYF
>.|12|TRBJ1-2|TRBV28
CASSLKGVGYTF
>.|15|TRBJ2-3|TRBV11-2
CASSPQGVGTDTQYF